One and the same sample provided the 19 T cell receptor beta chains below, sequenced in a study of CD8+ T cells in alopecia areata. cDNA reverse transcribed from extracted RNA served as the sequencing template. The method was immunoSEQ multiplex PCR; TCRdb's version includes in-frame clones alone and lacks a portion of them. The table includes 140,000 to 150,000 clones, around 51% detected once. The sequences come from CD4+ T cells sorted from blood, collected at week 0. These receptors all come from a human donor with alopecia areata.

This clone was seen a handful of times. The chain has TRBV7-9 and TRBJ1-2, with D possibly being TRBD1 (6 bases). CDR1 is SEHNR and CDR2 is FQNEAQ in the germline V gene (reference sequence). Trimming shortened V by 1 base and J by 3 bases, and 9 bases separated the two germline ends. The CDR3 has 14 residues. The CDR3 DNA is TGTGCCAGCAGCTTAGGGACAGATCACTATGGCTACACCTTC. Protein sequence: CASSLGTDHYGYTF. Supplemented by reference TRBV7-9 and TRBJ1-2, the full variable domain reads DTGVSQNPRHKITKRGQNVTFRCDPISEHNRLYWYRQTLGQGPEFLTYFQNEAQLEKSRLLSDRFSAERPKGSFSTLEIQRTEQGDSAMYLCASSLGTDHYGYTFGSGTRLTVV.

This sequence joins TRBV6-1 and TRBJ2-5; D is unresolved. The CDR3 has 12 residues. Germline assignment: CDR1 MNHNS and CDR2 SASEGT. V was cut by 4 bases and J by 4 bases, with 7 bases left in between. The CDR3 sequence: CASSGPRETQYF. The CDR3, as DNA: TGTGCCAGCAGTGGGCCTAGAGAGACCCAGTACTTC.

The CDR3 bases are TGCAGCGTTTCCCAGGGGGGTGGGGCCAACGTCCTGACTTTC. This sequence encodes CSVSQGGGANVLTF. The chain uses TRBV29-1 and TRBJ2-6; weak D call: TRBD1 (7 bases). V lost 5 bases, J lost 3 bases, and 11 bases lay in between. This CDR3 comprises 14 residues. CDR1 SQVTM and CDR2 ANQGSEA come from the germline V gene.

This clone came up a few times. CDR3 protein: CACRRDSNQPQHF. Here the CDR3 DNA reads TGTGCCTGCCGTCGGGATAGCAATCAGCCCCAGCATTTT. The gene calls are TRBV7-2 and TRBJ1-5; D unresolved. V was trimmed by 11 bases and J by 0 bases, leaving 11 bases between them. The CDR3 has 13 amino acids. Germline V gives CDR1 SGHTA, CDR2 FQGNSA. The full variable domain, with the rest looked up from reference TRBV7-2 and TRBJ1-5, is GAGVSQSPSNKVTEKGKDVELRCDPISGHTALYWYRQSLGQGLEFLIYFQGNSAPDKSGLPSDRFSAERTGGSVSTLTIQRTQQEDSAVYLCACRRDSNQPQHFGDGTRLSIL.

V usage is TRBV25-1 and J usage is TRBJ2-7; 13 nucleotides agree with TRBD2. The CDR3 length is 16 residues. Germline trimming cut 4 bases from V and 4 bases from J; bases unmatched to any gene: 7. Germline lookup yields CDR1 MGHDK and CDR2 SYGVNS. The CDR3 protein is CASSGGLAGPAYEQYF. In DNA form, the CDR3 reads TGTGCCAGCAGTGGGGGACTAGCGGGACCCGCTTACGAGCAGTACTTC.

Turning to this clone: The missing conserved phenylalanine or tryptophan at the end of this CDR3 makes a read error likely. The DNA is omitted, as the CDR3 cannot be located on it reliably, and the CDR3 follows TCRdb's listing. The chain has TRBV27 and TRBJ1-1. Germline-derived CDR1 and CDR2 are MNHEY and SMNVEV (reference sequence). The CDR3 is 11 amino acids in total, end residues counted. The CDR3 is CASTQEPEFVL.

The chain recombines TRBV7-9 with TRBJ2-7; D unresolved. V was clipped by 0 bases and J by 5 bases, with 8 bases between them. Germline V gene data show CDR1 as SEHNR and CDR2 as FQNEAQ (reference sequence). CDR3 length: 13 amino acids. The CDR3 sequence is CASSLAGSNEQYF. CDR3 DNA: TGTGCCAGCAGCTTAGCGGGAAGCAACGAGCAGTACTTC.

The rearrangement links TRBV11-2 to TRBJ2-3; D is ambiguous. The V end lost 3 bases, the J end lost 5 bases, and 3 bases lay between the germline ends. The CDR3 consists of 11 residues. CDR1 is SGHAT, CDR2 FQNNGV, per germline. CDR3 nucleotide sequence: TGTGCCAGCAGCTTCCAAGATACGCAGTATTTT. Translation gives CASSFQDTQYF. Looking up the rest from reference TRBV11-2 and TRBJ2-3 gives the full variable domain: EAGVAQSPRYKIIEKRQSVAFWCNPISGHATLYWYQQILGQGPKLLIQFQNNGVVDDSQLPKDRFSAERLKGVDSTLKIQPAKLEDSAVYLCASSFQDTQYFGPGTRLTVL.

This sequence joins TRBV6-5 and TRBJ1-2; 9 bases fit TRBD1. Germline CDR1 MNHEY, CDR2 SVGAGI. CDR3 length equals 14 residues. The J segment lost 7 bases and the V segment lost 5 bases, leaving 8 bases of the junction unmatched. CDR3 coding DNA: TGTGCCAGCAGTCGGGGACAGGGACAATCTGGCTACACCTTC. This encodes CASSRGQGQSGYTF.

This clone was picked up a small number of times. V usage is TRBV19 and J usage is TRBJ1-5, with D unclear. V lost 0 bases and J 6 bases, leaving 6 bases between the germline ends. Germline CDR1 is LNHDA and CDR2 is SQIVND (reference sequence). CDR3 size: 13 residues. The CDR3 coding sequence is TGTGCCAGTAGTATAGACGGGTTTCAGCCCCAGCATTTT. It translates to CASSIDGFQPQHF.

This chain links TRBV29-1 with TRBJ1-5; a possible D gene is TRBD1 (6 bases). V dropped 6 bases and J dropped 4 bases, with 10 bases sitting between them. The CDR3 totals 12 residues. CDR1 is SQVTM, CDR2 ANQGSEA, per germline. This chain's CDR3 is CSVGHTNQPQHF. CDR3 sequence (DNA): TGCAGCGTGGGACATACGAATCAGCCCCAGCATTTT.

This clone was seen only a few times. The V call is TRBV15, the J call TRBJ2-6; TRBD2 might be the D (5 bases). The CDR3 covers 17 residues. Germline V gives CDR1 LNHNV, CDR2 YYDKDF (reference sequence). The germline V and J ends were trimmed by 2 bases and 1 base, with 12 bases remaining between them. CDR3 amino acids: CATSRSISGSGANVLTF. Written as DNA, the CDR3 is TGTGCCACCAGCAGATCCATATCGGGATCTGGGGCCAACGTCCTGACTTTC.

The V gene is TRBV27, the J gene TRBJ1-4, with unresolved D. The CDR3 loop spans 14 amino acids. The V end lost 5 bases, the J end lost 7 bases, and 14 bases lay between the germline ends. Germline V CDR1 and CDR2: MNHEY, SMNVEV (reference sequence). The CDR3 coding sequence is TGTGCCAGCAGTGGCGGAGGCCTGGGTGAAAAACTGTTTTTT. Translating it yields CASSGGGLGEKLFF.

This clone was seen a few times. The chain carries TRBV2 and TRBJ2-7, with 8 bases identical to TRBD1. From germline, CDR1 is SNHLY and CDR2 FYNNEI. V trimming: 5 bases; J trimming: 3 bases; junction bases outside the gene matches: 9. The CDR3 is made up of 15 amino acids. DNA of the CDR3: TGTGCCAGCAGTTTACGGACAGGGCTGAACTACGAGCAGTACTTC. As protein: CASSLRTGLNYEQYF.

V gene TRBV29-1 combines with J gene TRBJ2-2; D unclear. The germline gives CDR1 SQVTM, CDR2 ANQGSEA. The length of the CDR3 is 14 residues. The germline V and J ends were trimmed by 3 bases and 1 base, with 9 bases remaining between them. The CDR3 is CSVDSVRNTGELFF. The CDR3 nucleotides are TGCAGCGTTGATTCTGTCCGGAACACCGGGGAGCTGTTTTTT.

J is TRBJ2-7 and V is TRBV5-1; TRBD1 matches at 8 bases. After removal of 2 bases from V and 7 bases from J, the junction contained 8 bases not matched to a gene. The CDR3 totals 14 residues. Germline CDR1 is SGHRS and CDR2 is YFSETQ. For the CDR3, the DNA is TGCGCCAGCAGCTTACCGACAGGGGCCCAGGAGCAGTACTTC. This gives the protein CASSLPTGAQEQYF.

This clone was seen a single time. The rearrangement joins TRBV30 to TRBJ1-4, with D uncertain. The CDR3 contains 14 residues. The V end lost 0 bases, the J end lost 3 bases, and 8 bases lay between the germline ends. Per the germline V gene, CDR1 is GTSNPN and CDR2 is SVGIG (reference sequence). CDR3 loop: CAWSVLGSNEKLFF. In nucleotides, the CDR3 is TGTGCCTGGAGTGTATTGGGGTCTAATGAAAAACTGTTTTTT.

This clone has only a few counts. The chain joins TRBV15 to TRBJ1-2, with TRBD1 matching 9 bases. The germline V gene has CDR1 LNHNV and CDR2 YYDKDF (reference sequence). CDR3 length: 14 residues. Trimming took 5 bases from V and 4 from J; bases not matched to a gene: 5. The CDR3 coding sequence is TGTGCCACCAGCGGGGACAGGGAGGGCTATGGCTACACCTTC. It is translated as CATSGDREGYGYTF.

The chain carries TRBV5-1 and TRBJ2-5; no clear D gene. The CDR3 is 13 residues long. Germline V gene lookup returns CDR1 SGHRS and CDR2 YFSETQ. Trimming stripped 0 bases from V and 6 bases from J, with 9 bases between. The CDR3: CASSLDPSQTQYF. CDR3 in DNA: TGCGCCAGCAGCTTGGACCCCAGTCAGACCCAGTACTTC.